The 26 T cell receptor beta chains in this list originate from one sample, sequenced in a study of a mutant IDH1 vaccine in newly diagnosed glioma. The assay was immunoSEQ multiplex PCR, and TCRdb's table has in-frame clones only and misses some. There are 50,000 to 75,000 clones in the sample; 80% occur only once, and 5.5% to 7% lies in the top ten. Their cognate antigens are unknown. Time point described: week 11, during vaccination. Vaccination used 300 ug of mutant IDH1 20-mer peptide per dose, with topical imiquimod. The specimen was PBMCs, collected from a glioma patient whose treatment included an IDH1 peptide vaccine. Every receptor here comes from a man aged 45-65 years with glioma.

The chain joins TRBV5-1 to TRBJ2-4; possible D gene TRBD2, 5 bases. This CDR3 spans 13 amino acids. Germline V gene data show CDR1 as SGHRS and CDR2 as YFSETQ. The germline V and J ends were trimmed by 7 bases and 5 bases, with 13 bases remaining between them. The CDR3 here is CASLSVGENIQYF. The CDR3 nucleotides are TGCGCCAGCCTTTCTGTGGGAGAAAACATTCAGTACTTC.

The chain combines TRBV2 with TRBJ2-1; 10 bases line up with TRBD1. The CDR3 contains 15 residues. V shed 6 bases, J shed 1 base, and the junction held 3 bases outside the gene matches. The germline V gene encodes CDR1 SNHLY and CDR2 FYNNEI. CDR3 in DNA: TGTGCCAGCAGCACGGACAGGGGGTCCTACAATGAGCAGTTCTTC. Encoded protein: CASSTDRGSYNEQFF.

V and J are TRBV6-5 and TRBJ1-1; D unresolved. The germline V and J ends were trimmed by 5 bases and 5 bases, with 12 bases remaining between them. Per germline, CDR1 MNHEY and CDR2 SVGAGI. This CDR3 is 13 amino acids long. CDR3 bases: TGTGCCAGCAGTGCCCGGATGGGGACTGAAGCTTTCTTT. As protein: CASSARMGTEAFF.

The chain couples TRBV13 to TRBJ1-1; D not certain. V was pared by 4 bases and J by 0 bases, with 15 bases between. The CDR3 is 16 residues long. CDR1 is PRHDT and CDR2 is FYEKMQ in the germline V gene (reference sequence). In DNA form, the CDR3 reads TGTGCCAGCAGCTCCCCCGGAAGCGGAATGAACACTGAAGCTTTCTTT. This translates into CASSSPGSGMNTEAFF. Supplemented by reference TRBV13 and TRBJ1-1, the full variable domain reads AAGVIQSPRHLIKEKRETATLKCYPIPRHDTVYWYQQGPGQDPQFLISFYEKMQSDKGSIPDRFSAQQFSDYHSELNMSSLELGDSALYFCASSSPGSGMNTEAFFGQGTRLTVV.

The chain recombines TRBV6-6 with TRBJ2-7, with 8 bases identical to TRBD1. The CDR3 is 11 amino acids. The V gene's germline CDR1 is MNHNY and CDR2 SVGAGI (reference sequence). Unmatched junction bases numbered 2, after V lost 6 bases and J lost 7 bases. As DNA, the CDR3 is TGTGCCAGCAGCAGGGGGCGTGAGCAGTACTTC. Translating it yields CASSRGREQYF.

The rearrangement links TRBV13 to TRBJ1-1, with D unresolved. CDR3 length: 13 amino acids. Germline V gene lookup returns CDR1 PRHDT and CDR2 FYEKMQ (reference sequence). Between the trimmed V and J ends, which lost 4 bases and 1 base, there was a span of 7 bases. CDR3 sequence: CASSSIQNTEAFF. In nucleotides, the CDR3 is TGTGCCAGCAGCTCAATCCAGAACACTGAAGCTTTCTTT.

This clone showed up just a few times. The J gene is TRBJ2-3, the V gene TRBV5-4, with 9 bases fitting TRBD1. The CDR3 sequence is 13 residues long. Looked up from germline, CDR1 is SGHNT and CDR2 is YYREEE (reference sequence). V was clipped by 5 bases and J by 5 bases; unmatched bases: 3. CDR3 sequence reads: CASRATGGDTQYF. For the CDR3, the DNA is TGTGCCAGCAGGGCGACAGGGGGAGATACGCAGTATTTT.

The CDR3: CASNFLGVGGNEQFF. In DNA, the CDR3 is TGTGCCAGCAATTTTCTAGGGGTGGGAGGCAATGAGCAGTTCTTC. This chain joins TRBV7-9 and TRBJ2-1; weak D call: TRBD2 (6 bases). The CDR3 has 15 amino acids. Trimming pared 7 bases from V and 6 bases from J, leaving 19 bases between. Germline V gene data show CDR1 as SEHNR and CDR2 as FQNEAQ (reference sequence).

The chain uses TRBV7-8 and TRBJ2-7; 7 bases map to TRBD1. Germline V gene lookup returns CDR1 SGHVS and CDR2 FQNEAQ. CDR3 length: 13 amino acids. V was clipped by 6 bases and J by 2 bases; unmatched bases: 4. The CDR3 bases are TGTGCCAGCAGTCGGGACAGAACCTACGAGCAGTACTTC. Residues: CASSRDRTYEQYF.

The chain links TRBV4-1 to TRBJ2-1; tentative D call: TRBD1 (5 bases). Trimming pared 4 bases from V and 8 bases from J, leaving 15 bases between. The CDR3 extends over 14 amino acids. In germline, CDR1 is MGHRA, CDR2 YSYEKL. CDR3: CASSLLGREHEQFF. The DNA for the CDR3 is TGCGCCAGCAGCCTTCTGGGGCGAGAACATGAGCAGTTCTTC.

The V and J genes are TRBV25-1 and TRBJ2-7; D is unresolved. V was clipped by 0 bases and J by 0 bases, with 15 bases between them. The CDR3 is made up of 17 amino acids. Germline V CDR1 and CDR2: MGHDK, SYGVNS. Here the CDR3 reads CASSEYYLTESSYEQYF. The DNA for the CDR3 is TGTGCCAGCAGTGAATACTACCTGACTGAGAGCTCCTACGAGCAGTACTTC.

The chain joins TRBV19 to TRBJ1-2, with TRBD1 as a possible D gene (6 bases). Germline-derived CDR1 and CDR2 are LNHDA and SQIVND (reference sequence). Trimming removed 0 bases from V and 8 bases from J, with 19 bases in between. The CDR3 runs to 16 residues. CDR3: CASSIERGTYGLGYTF. CDR3 sequence (DNA): TGTGCCAGTAGTATAGAGCGGGGGACATACGGGCTAGGCTACACCTTC.

The rearrangement links TRBV7-9 to TRBJ2-5, with 9 bases that match TRBD2. CDR1 is SEHNR, CDR2 FQNEAQ, per germline (reference sequence). V gave up 1 base and J gave up 4 bases; unmatched junction bases: 4. The CDR3 extends over 15 amino acids. The CDR3 region has the DNA TGTGCCAGCAGCTTAGTGCGGGGGGGAATAGAGACCCAGTACTTC. Its translation: CASSLVRGGIETQYF.

This clone was found a few times. The chain is built from TRBV28 and TRBJ1-5, with 8 bases lining up with TRBD1. Germline CDR1 and CDR2: MDHEN and SYDVKM. V shed 5 bases, J shed 4 bases, and the junction held 4 bases outside the gene matches. CDR3 length: 14 residues. The CDR3: CASSDRGFNQPQHF. The CDR3, as DNA: TGTGCCAGCAGTGACAGGGGTTTTAATCAGCCCCAGCATTTT. Full variable domain (remainder filled in from reference TRBV28 and TRBJ1-5): DVKVTQSSRYLVKRTGEKVFLECVQDMDHENMFWYRQDPGLGLRLIYFSYDVKMKEKGDIPEGYSVSREKKERFSLILESASTNQTSMYLCASSDRGFNQPQHFGDGTRLSIL.

This chain joins TRBV5-5 and TRBJ2-7; possibly TRBD2 for D (5 bases). Trimming cost V 5 bases and J 0 bases, with 18 bases left between them. The V gene's germline CDR1 is SGHKS and CDR2 YYEKEE (reference sequence). This CDR3 has 16 residues. The CDR3 region has the DNA TGTGCCAGCAGTCAAGGACCGGGGAAGATCTCCTACGAGCAGTACTTC. Its translation is CASSQGPGKISYEQYF.

The chain joins TRBV7-4 to TRBJ1-2; unclear D gene. This CDR3 region has 13 residues. Germline V gene lookup returns CDR1 SGHVT and CDR2 SQSDAQ. V dropped 2 bases and J dropped 4 bases, with 8 bases sitting between them. The CDR3 DNA reads as TGTGCCAGCAGCTTAAGACAAGCCTATGGCTACACCTTC. As protein: CASSLRQAYGYTF.

This sequence joins TRBV21-1 and TRBJ2-2; TRBD1, the D gene given by the table, was not confirmed from the DNA. TRBV21-1 is a listed pseudogene. The CDR3 consists of 18 residues. As DNA, the CDR3 is TGTGCCAGCAGCAAAGTTGCCGGACAGGGTACAATGGCCGGGGAGCTGTTTTTT. The encoded protein is CASSKVAGQGTMAGELFF.

This sequence joins TRBV11-2 and TRBJ2-7; D remains unclear. This CDR3 is built from 15 residues. Trimming pared 2 bases from V and 3 bases from J, leaving 14 bases between. In germline, CDR1 is SGHAT, CDR2 FQNNGV. CDR3 region: CASSLSDTASYEQYF. The CDR3, as DNA: TGTGCCAGCAGCTTAAGCGATACAGCCAGCTACGAGCAGTACTTC.

The genes are TRBV29-1 and TRBJ2-7; possibly TRBD1 for D (6 bases). V shed 6 bases and J shed 0 bases, with 12 bases lying between them. This CDR3 contains 13 residues. CDR1 and CDR2 (germline): SQVTM, ANQGSEA. The CDR3 nucleotides are TGCAGCGTCCAACAGGGACCCTCCTACGAGCAGTACTTC. This encodes CSVQQGPSYEQYF.

V usage is TRBV6-4 and J usage is TRBJ1-6, with a tentative D call TRBD1 (5 bases). The CDR3 is 15 amino acids. Germline V gene data show CDR1 as MRHNA and CDR2 as SNTAGT. Trimming stripped 3 bases from V and 7 bases from J, with 13 bases between. The CDR3 sequence is CASSENYGANSPLHF. DNA for the CDR3: TGTGCCAGCAGTGAGAACTACGGGGCCAATTCACCCCTCCACTTT.

V and J are TRBV5-6 and TRBJ1-1; D is undetermined. CDR1 and CDR2 from the germline V gene are SGHDT and YYEEEE. V was trimmed by 0 bases and J by 8 bases, leaving 5 bases between them. CDR3 length equals 11 residues. The CDR3 loop is CASSLAAEAFF. The CDR3 bases are TGTGCCAGCAGCTTGGCGGCAGAAGCTTTCTTT.

V gene TRBV15 combines with J gene TRBJ2-7, with D perhaps matching TRBD2 (7 bases). Per the germline V gene, CDR1 is LNHNV and CDR2 is YYDKDF (reference sequence). Trimming stripped 0 bases from V and 1 base from J, with 10 bases between. This CDR3 has 15 residues. The CDR3 bases are TGTGCCACCAGCAGAGAGCGGGGGCCTTCCTACGAGCAGTACTTC. Its protein is CATSRERGPSYEQYF.

To note about this clone: In the same sample, other DNA sequences code for this CDR3. This rearrangement joins TRBV19 to TRBJ2-2, with 8 bases aligning to TRBD2. The J segment lost 0 bases and the V segment lost 11 bases, leaving 5 bases of the junction unmatched. Germline V gene lookup returns CDR1 LNHDA and CDR2 SQIVND (reference sequence). The CDR3 length is 14 residues. The CDR3: CASRGGPNTGELFF. CDR3 in DNA: TGTGCCTCTCGGGGGGGGCCGAACACCGGGGAGCTGTTTTTT.

The rearrangement links TRBV6-5 to TRBJ1-2, with a weak D call TRBD1 (5 bases). Germline V gives CDR1 MNHEY, CDR2 SVGAGI. The CDR3 has 13 residues. With 6 bases removed from V and 6 bases from J, the gap between germline ends came to 14 bases. CDR3 sequence reads: CASRRDSVNGYTF. CDR3 nucleotide sequence: TGTGCCAGCAGACGAGACAGCGTAAATGGCTACACCTTC.

The chain uses TRBV7-9 and TRBJ1-1, with D unresolved. Trimming removed 3 bases at V and 5 bases at J, with 7 bases between. Germline V gene lookup returns CDR1 SEHNR and CDR2 FQNEAQ (reference sequence). The CDR3 covers 12 residues. The CDR3 DNA is TGTGCCAGCAGCTTGGGAAGTACTGAAGCTTTCTTT. Its protein product is CASSLGSTEAFF.

J is TRBJ2-4 and V is TRBV2; no clear D gene. The CDR3 spans 13 residues. Germline lookup yields CDR1 SNHLY and CDR2 FYNNEI. V was cut by 6 bases and J by 8 bases, with 14 bases left in between. The CDR3 loop reads CASRRSSEDIQYF. CDR3 in DNA: TGTGCCAGCAGGAGGTCCTCTGAAGACATTCAGTACTTC. The complete variable domain, with remaining parts taken from reference TRBV2 and TRBJ2-4, reads EPEVTQTPSHQVTQMGQEVILRCVPISNHLYFYWYRQILGQKVEFLVSFYNNEISEKSEIFDDQFSVERPDGSNFTLKIRSTKLEDSAMYFCASRRSSEDIQYFGAGTRLSVL.